This TCR beta chain was sequenced in a study of shared clonotypes between healthy human individuals. Worth noting for this clone: What it binds is not known.

Deep was the level used in running the assay. Only in-frame clones appear in the TCRdb table, and some are missing; sequencing was by immunoSEQ multiplex PCR. Found here are around 1.1 million clones, about 72% of them singletons; the top ten hold more than 0.85%. Notes on the study in general: In general, naive subsets displayed greater estimated richness than memory subsets did.

The specimen sequenced was memory CD4+ T cells from PBMCs. Subset here: CD45RA-negative fraction. The receptor was isolated from a young man in good health. Some clones in this sample may be carry-over from other donors' samples.

The CDR3 coding sequence is TGTGCCAGCACCCCCTCAAAGGTTGGGATACATGAGCAGTTCTTC. Translating it yields CASTPSKVGIHEQFF. This chain uses TRBV7-9 with TRBJ2-1; D ambiguous. Germline V gene sequence: CDR1 SEHNR, CDR2 FQNEAQ (reference sequence). V lost 7 bases and J 8 bases, leaving 21 bases between the germline ends. This CDR3 region has 15 residues.